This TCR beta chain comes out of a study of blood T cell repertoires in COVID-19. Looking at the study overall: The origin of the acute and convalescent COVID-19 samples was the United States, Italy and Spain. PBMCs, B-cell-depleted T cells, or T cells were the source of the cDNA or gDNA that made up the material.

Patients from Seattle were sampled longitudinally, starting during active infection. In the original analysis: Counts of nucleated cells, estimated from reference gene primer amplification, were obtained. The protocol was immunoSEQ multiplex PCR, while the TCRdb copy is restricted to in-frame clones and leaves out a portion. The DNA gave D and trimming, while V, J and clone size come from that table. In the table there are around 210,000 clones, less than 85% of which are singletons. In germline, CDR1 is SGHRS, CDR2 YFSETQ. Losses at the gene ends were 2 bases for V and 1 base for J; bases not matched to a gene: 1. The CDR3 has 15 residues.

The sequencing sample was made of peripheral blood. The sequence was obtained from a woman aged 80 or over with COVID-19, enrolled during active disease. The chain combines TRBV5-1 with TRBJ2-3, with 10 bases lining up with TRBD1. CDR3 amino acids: CASSFGTGGTDTQYF. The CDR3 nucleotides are TGCGCCAGCAGCTTCGGGACAGGGGGCACAGATACGCAGTATTTT.